Given below is one TCR beta chain in context. As yet, its antigen is unknown. This specimen belongs to a study of cytomegalovirus exposure and HLA in healthy donors. Study at large: Most donors, roughly 82% of a few hundred genotyped, fell in the Caucasian-associated ancestry cluster.

Notes on the study in general: Using a false discovery rate of 0.05, a later analysis showed that some 16,000 TCR beta sequences were associated with HLA alleles.

V lost 0 bases to trimming and J lost 5 bases; unmatched junction nucleotides: 4. Germline-derived CDR1 and CDR2 are SGHDT and YYEEEE. The CDR3 is made up of 14 amino acids. Use of 60 Vbeta and 13 Jbeta primers characterized the PCR. Repertoires were generated with immunoSEQ multiplex PCR, while TCRdb's copy carries only in-frame clones and drops some. The table includes 160,000 or so clones, around 88% detected once. It was healthy bone marrow donors who served as donors. Each donor was nominally healthy when sampled (though unrecorded immune exposures were likely). Sequencing was performed on PBMCs. The receptor's source is a woman under 30 in good health and CMV-seronegative. J is TRBJ2-5 and V is TRBV5-6; 7 nucleotides agree with TRBD2. CDR3 bases: TGTGCCAGCAGCTTGGGCGGGGGATGGGAGACCCAGTACTTC. Translation: CASSLGGGWETQYF.